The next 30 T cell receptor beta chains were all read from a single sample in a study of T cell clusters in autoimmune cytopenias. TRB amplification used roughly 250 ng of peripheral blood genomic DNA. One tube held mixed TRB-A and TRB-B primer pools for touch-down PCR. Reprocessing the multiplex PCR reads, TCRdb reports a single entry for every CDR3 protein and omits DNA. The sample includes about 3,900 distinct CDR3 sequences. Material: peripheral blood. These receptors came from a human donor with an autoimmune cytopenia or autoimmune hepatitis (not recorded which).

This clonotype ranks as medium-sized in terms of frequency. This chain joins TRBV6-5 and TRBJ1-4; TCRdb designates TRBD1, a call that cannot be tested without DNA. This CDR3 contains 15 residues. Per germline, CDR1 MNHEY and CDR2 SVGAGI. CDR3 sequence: CASSYGDRANEKLFF.

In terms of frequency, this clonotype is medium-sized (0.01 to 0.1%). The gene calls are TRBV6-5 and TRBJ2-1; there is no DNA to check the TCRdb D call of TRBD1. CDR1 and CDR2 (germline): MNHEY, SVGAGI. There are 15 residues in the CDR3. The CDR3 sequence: CASRQQGSSYNEQFF.

CDR3: CASSLDGYSYNEQFF. The chain employs TRBV5-1 and TRBJ2-1. Germline CDR1 is SGHRS and CDR2 is YFSETQ. The CDR3 has 15 amino acids. The whole variable domain, remainder taken from reference TRBV5-1 and TRBJ2-1, is KAGVTQTPRYLIKTRGQQVTLSCSPISGHRSVSWYQQTPGQGLQFLFEYFSETQRNKGNFPGRFSGRQFSNSRSEMNVSTLELGDSALYLCASSLDGYSYNEQFFGPGTRLTVL.

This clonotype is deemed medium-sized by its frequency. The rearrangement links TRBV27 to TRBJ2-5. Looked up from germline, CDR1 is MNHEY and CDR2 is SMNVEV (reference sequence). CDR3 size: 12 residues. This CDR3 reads CASSLDQETQYF.

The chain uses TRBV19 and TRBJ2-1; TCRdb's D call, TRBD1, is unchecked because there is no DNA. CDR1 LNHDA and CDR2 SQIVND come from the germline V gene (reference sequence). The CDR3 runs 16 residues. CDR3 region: CASSAFGGERGNEQFF. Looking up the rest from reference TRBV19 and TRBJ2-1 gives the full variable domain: DGGITQSPKYLFRKEGQNVTLSCEQNLNHDAMYWYRQDPGQGLRLIYYSQIVNDFQKGDIAEGYSVSREKKESFPLTVTSAQKNPTAFYLCASSAFGGERGNEQFFGPGTRLTVL.

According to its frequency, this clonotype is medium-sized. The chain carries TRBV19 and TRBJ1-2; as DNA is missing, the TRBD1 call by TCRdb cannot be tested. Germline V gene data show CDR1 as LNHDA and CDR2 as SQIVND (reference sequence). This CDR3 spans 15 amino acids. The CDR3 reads CASSIIGATNYGYTF.

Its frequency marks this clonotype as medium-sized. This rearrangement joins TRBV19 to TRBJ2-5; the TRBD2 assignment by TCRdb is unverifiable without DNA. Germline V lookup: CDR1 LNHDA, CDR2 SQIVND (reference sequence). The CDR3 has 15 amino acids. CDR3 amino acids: CAVGGLAGGGETQYF. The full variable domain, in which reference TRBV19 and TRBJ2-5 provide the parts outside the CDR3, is DGGITQSPKYLFRKEGQNVTLSCEQNLNHDAMYWYRQDPGQGLRLIYYSQIVNDFQKGDIAEGYSVSREKKESFPLTVTSAQKNPTAFYLCAVGGLAGGGETQYFGPGTRLLVL.

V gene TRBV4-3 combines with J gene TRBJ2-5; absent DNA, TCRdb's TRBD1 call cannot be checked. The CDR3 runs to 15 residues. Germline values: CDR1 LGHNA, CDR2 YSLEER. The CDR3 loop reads CASSQWGRAQETQYF.

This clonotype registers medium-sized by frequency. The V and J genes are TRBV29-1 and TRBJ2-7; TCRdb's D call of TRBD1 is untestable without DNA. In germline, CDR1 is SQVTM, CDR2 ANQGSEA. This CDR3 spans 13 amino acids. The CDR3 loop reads CSVEMGQGFEQYF.

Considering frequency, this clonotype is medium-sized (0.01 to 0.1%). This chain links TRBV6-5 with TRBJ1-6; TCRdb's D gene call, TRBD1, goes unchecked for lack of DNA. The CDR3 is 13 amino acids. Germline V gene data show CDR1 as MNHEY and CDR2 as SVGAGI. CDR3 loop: CASSPDRSSPLHF.

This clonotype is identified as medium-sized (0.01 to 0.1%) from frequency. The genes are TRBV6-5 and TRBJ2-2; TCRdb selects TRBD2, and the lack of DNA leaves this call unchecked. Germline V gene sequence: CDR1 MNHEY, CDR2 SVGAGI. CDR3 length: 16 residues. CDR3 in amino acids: CASSLLGGPGTGELFF.

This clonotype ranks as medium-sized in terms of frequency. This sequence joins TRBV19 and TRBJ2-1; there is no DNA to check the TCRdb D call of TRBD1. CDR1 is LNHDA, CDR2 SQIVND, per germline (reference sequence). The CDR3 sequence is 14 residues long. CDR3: CASTRGSSYNEQFF.

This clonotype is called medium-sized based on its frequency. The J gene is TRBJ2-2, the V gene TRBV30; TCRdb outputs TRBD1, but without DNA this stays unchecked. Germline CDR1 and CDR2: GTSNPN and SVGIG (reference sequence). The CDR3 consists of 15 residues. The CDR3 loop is CAWGRTGGLTGELFF.

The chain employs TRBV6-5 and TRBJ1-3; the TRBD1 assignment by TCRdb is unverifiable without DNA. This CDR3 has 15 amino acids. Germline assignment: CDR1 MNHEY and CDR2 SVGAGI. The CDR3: CASSEQGRYGNTIYF.

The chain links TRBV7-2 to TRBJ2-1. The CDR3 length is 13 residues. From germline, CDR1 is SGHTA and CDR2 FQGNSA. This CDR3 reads CASSLADLTEQFF.

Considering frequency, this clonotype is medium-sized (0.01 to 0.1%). CDR3 protein: CSVEGGTNEKLFF. The rearrangement links TRBV29-1 to TRBJ1-4. Germline V gene lookup returns CDR1 SQVTM and CDR2 ANQGSEA. This CDR3 has 13 amino acids. The full variable domain, its missing parts supplied by reference TRBV29-1 and TRBJ1-4, is SAVISQKPSRDICQRGTSLTIQCQVDSQVTMMFWYRQQPGQSLTLIATANQGSEATYESGFVIDKFPISRPNLTFSTLTVSNMSPEDSSIYLCSVEGGTNEKLFFGSGTQLSVL.

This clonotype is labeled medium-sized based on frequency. This chain's CDR3 is CASSTQMNTEAFF. V and J are TRBV19 and TRBJ1-1. Germline V lookup: CDR1 LNHDA, CDR2 SQIVND (reference sequence). This CDR3 has 13 amino acids.

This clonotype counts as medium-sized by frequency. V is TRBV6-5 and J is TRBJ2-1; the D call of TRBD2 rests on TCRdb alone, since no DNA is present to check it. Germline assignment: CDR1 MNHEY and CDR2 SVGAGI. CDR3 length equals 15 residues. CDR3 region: CAISEPRGPYNEQFF.

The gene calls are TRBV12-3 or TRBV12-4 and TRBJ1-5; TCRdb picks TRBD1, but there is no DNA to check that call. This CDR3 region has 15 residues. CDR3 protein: CASSKQGGGNQPQHF.

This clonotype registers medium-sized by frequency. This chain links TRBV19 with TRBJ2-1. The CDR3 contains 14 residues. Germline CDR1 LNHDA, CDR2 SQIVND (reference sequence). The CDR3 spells CASSITSSYNEQFF.

CDR3 sequence reads: CAWSVPGTGRVYGYTF. V and J are TRBV30 and TRBJ1-2; lacking DNA, the TRBD1 call made by TCRdb goes unchecked. This CDR3 has 16 amino acids. Germline-derived CDR1 and CDR2 are GTSNPN and SVGIG (reference sequence).

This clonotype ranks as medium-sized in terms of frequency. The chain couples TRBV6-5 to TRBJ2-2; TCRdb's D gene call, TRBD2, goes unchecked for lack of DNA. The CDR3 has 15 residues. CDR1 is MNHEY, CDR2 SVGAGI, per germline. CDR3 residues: CASSYSTSGHGELFF.

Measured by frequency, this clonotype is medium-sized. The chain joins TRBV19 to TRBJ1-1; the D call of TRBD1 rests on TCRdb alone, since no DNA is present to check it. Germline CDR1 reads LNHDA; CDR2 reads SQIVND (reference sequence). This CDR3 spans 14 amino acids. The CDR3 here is CASEARGTAYGAFF. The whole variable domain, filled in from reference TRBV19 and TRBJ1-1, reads DGGITQSPKYLFRKEGQNVTLSCEQNLNHDAMYWYRQDPGQGLRLIYYSQIVNDFQKGDIAEGYSVSREKKESFPLTVTSAQKNPTAFYLCASEARGTAYGAFFGQGTRLTVV.

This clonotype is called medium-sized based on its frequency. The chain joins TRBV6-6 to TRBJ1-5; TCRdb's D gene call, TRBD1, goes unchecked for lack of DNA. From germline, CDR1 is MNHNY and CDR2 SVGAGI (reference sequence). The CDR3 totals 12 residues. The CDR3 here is CAGGSGNQPQHF.

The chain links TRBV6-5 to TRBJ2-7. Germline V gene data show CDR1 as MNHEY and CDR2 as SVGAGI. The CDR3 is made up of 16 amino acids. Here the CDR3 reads CASSYSGHARTYEQYF.

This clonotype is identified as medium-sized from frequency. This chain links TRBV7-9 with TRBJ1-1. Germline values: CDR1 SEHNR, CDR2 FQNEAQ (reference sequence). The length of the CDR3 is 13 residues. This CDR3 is CASSALLNTEAFF.

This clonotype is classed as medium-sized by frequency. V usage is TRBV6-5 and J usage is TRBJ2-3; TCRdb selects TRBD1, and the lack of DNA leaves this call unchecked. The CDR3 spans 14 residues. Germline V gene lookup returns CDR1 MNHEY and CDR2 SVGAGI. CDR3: CASNSRAGWDTQYF.

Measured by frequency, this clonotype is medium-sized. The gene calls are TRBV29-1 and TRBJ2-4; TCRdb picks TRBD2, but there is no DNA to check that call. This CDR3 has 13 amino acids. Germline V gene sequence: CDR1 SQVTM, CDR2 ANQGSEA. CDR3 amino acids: CSVGGSTKNIQYF.

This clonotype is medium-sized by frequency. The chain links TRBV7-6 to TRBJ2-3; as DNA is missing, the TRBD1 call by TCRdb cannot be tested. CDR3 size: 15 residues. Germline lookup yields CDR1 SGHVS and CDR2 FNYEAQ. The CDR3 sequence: CASSLVAGDIGTQYF.

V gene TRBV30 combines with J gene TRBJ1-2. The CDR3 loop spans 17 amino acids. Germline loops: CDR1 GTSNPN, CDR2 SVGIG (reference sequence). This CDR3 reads CAWSSPGLRGLNYGYTF.